The present T cell receptor beta chain was sequenced within a study of cytomegalovirus exposure and HLA in healthy donors. Study-wide results and caveats: Later examination showed HLA-associated TCR beta chains had greater clonal expansion than equally common others. Donor immune exposure was known only as CMV serostatus. About 87% or about 30% of the time was how often most TCR beta V segments were productive, according to an earlier analysis.

In germline, CDR1 is MDHEN, CDR2 SYDVKM. The CDR3 has 13 residues. J gave up 5 bases and V 6 bases, and 5 bases lay outside the gene matches. In the case of this clone: Its target is unknown.

60 Vbeta and 13 Jbeta primers were used in PCR. Clones were read by immunoSEQ multiplex PCR, and TCRdb kept only the in-frame ones, dropping some. The sample spans fewer than 30,000 clones; the ten largest clones claim over 0.55%. The sequence was collected from a young man in good health and CMV-seronegative. The chain couples TRBV28 to TRBJ1-2; TRBD1 agrees at 8 bases. Specimen: PBMCs. The DNA for the CDR3 is TGTGCCAGCAGCCCGGGACAGGAATATGGCTACACCTTC. This gives the protein CASSPGQEYGYTF.